This T cell receptor beta chain was sequenced in a study of cytomegalovirus exposure and HLA in healthy donors. Broader study findings: It was 150 to 200 TCR beta chains that were listed as cytomegalovirus-associated.

A single count supports this clone. Its antigen is not known. The donors were part of the validation cohort, which consisted of over a hundred subjects and was separate from the first cohort of under 750 subjects. Trimming stripped 8 bases from V and 1 base from J, with 15 bases between. Germline-derived CDR1 and CDR2 are SGHKS and YYEKEE (reference sequence). This CDR3 has 14 amino acids. Here immunoSEQ multiplex PCR was the method, and the copy in TCRdb shows in-frame clones only, minus some. In the table there are about 160,000 clones, 75% to 90% of which are singletons. The specimen sequenced was PBMCs. The clonotype originates from a woman aged 18-35 years in good health and CMV-seronegative. The rearrangement links TRBV5-5 to TRBJ1-1, with D possibly being TRBD1 (6 bases). CDR3 bases: TGTGCCAGTTTTACCGGGACATCGAACACTGAAGCTTTCTTT. Translation gives CASFTGTSNTEAFF.